This entry features one T cell receptor (beta chain) sequence. What it recognizes is unknown. The read falls 3 residues short of the CDR3 end, and the missing part is taken from the germline J gene. The assay was immunoSEQ multiplex PCR, and TCRdb's table has in-frame clones only and misses some. This table lists some 16,000 clones. The length of the CDR3 is 13 residues. Germline CDR1 is SGHAT and CDR2 is FQNNGV. Trimming left V 5 bases short and J 1 base short, with 8 bases between. This specimen comes from a study of T cell clonality in common variable immunodeficiency. Study-wide points: Common variable immunodeficiency TCR beta sequences reportedly had fewer deletions and N-nucleotide insertions.

Sequenced: peripheral blood mononuclear cells. V is TRBV11-2 and J is TRBJ2-5; D call uncertain. The sequence was collected from a human donor with common variable immunodeficiency. The CDR3 spells CASSRSSQETQYF. CDR3 bases read: TGTGCCAGCAGCAGGTCGTCCCAAGAGACC.